This TCR beta chain was sequenced during a study of tumor and adjacent non-tumor tissue in lung cancer. For this clonotype: Antigen specificity is unknown.

TCRbeta libraries were built with three rounds of nested PCR, modified from ARM-PCR. TCRdb recomputed calls from the multiplex PCR reads with MiXCR, one row per CDR3 protein. The sample shows under 100,000 distinct CDR3 sequences, less than 75% of them seen only once. Regarding the study as a whole: Patients with more diverse tumor TCRs had worse survival. Tumor repertoires had a smaller top 100 clone share than normal lung.

No cell sorting was done before RNA was extracted from the tissue. The receptor's source is a woman in her 70s with non-small cell lung cancer. The sequenced sample was lung tumor tissue.

CDR3 protein: CASSLGSAIQETQYF. Written as DNA, the CDR3 is TGTGCCAGCAGCTTGGGGTCAGCGATCCAAGAGACCCAGTACTTC. The rearrangement links TRBV5-5 to TRBJ2-5; D is ambiguous. The CDR3 extends over 15 amino acids. Germline V gene sequence: CDR1 SGHKS, CDR2 YYEKEE (reference sequence). The V end was cut by 0 bases, the J end by 1 base, with 10 bases between.